Listed here is a single T cell receptor beta chain. The antigen it binds to is not known. One base away there is no much larger clone; base qualities are not given. The data stem from a study of siplizumab effects on memory and regulatory T cells (dated by TCRdb to the late 2010s). A note on the overall study: The study examined how the anti-CD2 antibody siplizumab affects alloreactive T-cell subsets in allogeneic mixed lymphocyte reactions built from human PBMCs.

The receptor library was made with the immunoSEQ multiplex PCR assay. Around 92,000 TCR templates per sample were assayed by the deep sequencing platform. Genomic DNA extracted from sorted T cells was used for TCRbeta CDR3 sequencing. The original pipeline was this. The R programming language was used for clonal analysis of TCRbeta CDR3 data. Comparing unstimulated samples against CFSE-low samples taken after the reaction was how alloreactive CD4+ and CD8+ clones were defined. Alloreactive CD4+ clones were assigned to regulatory or non-regulatory origin by matching sequences to sorted unstimulated Treg and non-Treg repertoires. TCRdb provides this immuneACCESS table in a form limited to in-frame rearrangements. Some clones are lacking; in checked studies, under half of them reflect an unresolved V gene, and why the rest are absent is not known. The DNA gave D and trimming, while V, J and clone size come from that table. This sample comprises some 100,000 clones, 80% to 95% of them detected only once. 6.5% of the sample lies in the top ten.

Broad study findings and their caveats: No functional confirmation was obtained for the suppressive function of proliferating Tregs from siplizumab cultures. Of the alloreactive CD4+ clones that could be mapped, the Treg-derived share averaged about 63% with siplizumab compared with around 25% in control reactions. The cumulative frequency of alloreactive sequences traceable to unstimulated CD4+ memory T cells was significantly reduced by siplizumab. Greater diversity appeared to be present in unstimulated naive T cells than in memory T cells, and a substantial contribution to the alloresponse seemed to be made by naive cells. Sequences below about 10^-5 frequency were poorly captured, so only a minor fraction of alloreactive clones could be mapped to unstimulated subsets. About 80-96% of proliferating CD4+ or CD8+ clones could not be given a naive or memory phenotype.

The CDR3, cysteine through phenylalanine, is 15 amino acids long. Just CDR3 DNA is preserved here, 45 bases in frame from base 1. In the germline V gene, CDR1 corresponds to SGDLS and CDR2 to YYNGEE. The germline V end is reduced by 5 bases and the J end by 2 bases; junction bases left unmatched: 4. Sorted unstimulated T cells and proliferating T cells recovered from mixed lymphocyte reactions were subjected to TCRbeta CDR3 sequencing. Fresh whole blood from more than 9 HLA-typed healthy donors served as the source for isolating PBMCs. This sequence uses TRBV9 and TRBJ2-2; 9 bases in the middle match TRBD2. This TCR was sampled from a human donor in good health. Sequencing was done on a sample of CD8+ T cells sorted from blood. The CDR3 is CASSTGTSNTGELFF. The DNA sequence reads TGTGCCAGCAGTACTGGGACTAGCAACACCGGGGAGCTGTTTTTT.